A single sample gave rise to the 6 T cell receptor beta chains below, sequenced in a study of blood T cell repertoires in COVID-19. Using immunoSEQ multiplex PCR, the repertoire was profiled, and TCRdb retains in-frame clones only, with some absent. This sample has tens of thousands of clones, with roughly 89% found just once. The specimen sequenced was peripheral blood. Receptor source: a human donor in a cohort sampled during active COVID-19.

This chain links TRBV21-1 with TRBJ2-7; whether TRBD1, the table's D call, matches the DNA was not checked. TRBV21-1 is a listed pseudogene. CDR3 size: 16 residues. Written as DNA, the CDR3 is TGTGCCAGCAGCAAAGATTTGATTTCAGGGATCTACGAGCAGTACTTC. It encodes CASSKDLISGIYEQYF.

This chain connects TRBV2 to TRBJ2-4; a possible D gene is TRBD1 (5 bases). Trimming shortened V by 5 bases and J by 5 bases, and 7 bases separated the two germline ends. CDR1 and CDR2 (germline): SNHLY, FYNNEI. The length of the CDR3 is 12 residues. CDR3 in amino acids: CASSPTENIQYF. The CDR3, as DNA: TGTGCCAGCAGTCCGACAGAAAACATTCAGTACTTC. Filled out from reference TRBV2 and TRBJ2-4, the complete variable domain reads EPEVTQTPSHQVTQMGQEVILRCVPISNHLYFYWYRQILGQKVEFLVSFYNNEISEKSEIFDDQFSVERPDGSNFTLKIRSTKLEDSAMYFCASSPTENIQYFGAGTRLSVL.

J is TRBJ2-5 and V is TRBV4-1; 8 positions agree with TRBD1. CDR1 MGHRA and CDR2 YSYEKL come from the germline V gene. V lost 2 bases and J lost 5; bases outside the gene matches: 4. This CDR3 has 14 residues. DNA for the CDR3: TGCGCCAGCAGCCAACGGACAGGGCTGGAGACCCAGTACTTC. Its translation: CASSQRTGLETQYF.

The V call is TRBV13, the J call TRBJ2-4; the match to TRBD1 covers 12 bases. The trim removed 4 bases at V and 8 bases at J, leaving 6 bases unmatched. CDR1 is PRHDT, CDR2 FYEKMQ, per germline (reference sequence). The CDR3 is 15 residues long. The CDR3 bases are TGTGCCAGCAGCTCAGCGGGACAGGGGGCATACATTCAGTACTTC. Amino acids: CASSSAGQGAYIQYF.

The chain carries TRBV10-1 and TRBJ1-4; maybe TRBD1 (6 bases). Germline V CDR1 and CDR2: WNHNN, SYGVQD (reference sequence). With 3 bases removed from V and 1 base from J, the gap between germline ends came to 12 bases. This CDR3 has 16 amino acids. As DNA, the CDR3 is TGCGCCAGCAGTGACCCGGACAGTATAACTAATGAAAAACTGTTTTTT. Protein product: CASSDPDSITNEKLFF.

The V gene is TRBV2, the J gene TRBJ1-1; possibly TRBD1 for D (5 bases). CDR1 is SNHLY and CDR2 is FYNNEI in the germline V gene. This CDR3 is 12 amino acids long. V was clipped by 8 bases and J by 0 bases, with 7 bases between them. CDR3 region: CASGAMNTEAFF. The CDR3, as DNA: TGTGCCAGCGGGGCTATGAACACTGAAGCTTTCTTT.